What follows describes a single TCR beta chain. Its antigen is not identified. TCRdb keeps only in-frame clones here, not all; method: immunoSEQ multiplex PCR. There are more than 25,000 clones in the sample; more than 85% occur only once, and about 10% lies in the top ten. The sample comes from a study of T cell clonotyping in hematopoietic cell transplantation. Losses at the gene ends were 0 bases for V and 9 bases for J; bases not matched to a gene: 7. The CDR3 has 15 amino acids. Germline V CDR1 and CDR2: SGDLS, YYNGEE. Findings and caveats of the study: At the given depth, recipient repertoires were over 95% de novo clonotypes. Cells were unsorted, so CD4 and CD8 contributions were not separated.

This sequence was found in a female patient aged 50-60 years who had an allogeneic stem cell transplant from a related donor, so the T cells may come from the graft donor. Some clones in this sample may be carry-over from other donors' samples. The specimen comprised PBMCs, sampled 100 days after allogeneic stem cell transplant. This chain joins TRBV9 and TRBJ2-7; TRBD2 aligns across 12 bases. The chain's CDR3 is CASSVGLAGADRQYF. The CDR3 DNA is TGTGCCAGCAGCGTAGGACTAGCGGGGGCCGATCGGCAGTACTTC.